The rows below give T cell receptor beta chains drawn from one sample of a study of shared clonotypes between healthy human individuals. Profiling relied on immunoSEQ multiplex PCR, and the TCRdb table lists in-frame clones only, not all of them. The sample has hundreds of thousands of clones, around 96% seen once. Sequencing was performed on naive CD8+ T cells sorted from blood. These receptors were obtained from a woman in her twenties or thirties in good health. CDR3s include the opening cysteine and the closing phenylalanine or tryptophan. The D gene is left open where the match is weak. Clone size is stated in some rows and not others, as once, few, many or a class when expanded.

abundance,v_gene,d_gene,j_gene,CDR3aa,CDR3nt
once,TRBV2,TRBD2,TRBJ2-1,CASSDSGSTYNEQFF,TGTGCCAGCAGTGATAGCGGGAGTACCTACAATGAGCAGTTCTTC
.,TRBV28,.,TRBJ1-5,CASSLGTGLNQPQHF,TGTGCCAGCAGTTTAGGCACAGGGCTCAATCAGCCCCAGCATTTT
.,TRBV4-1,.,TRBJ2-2,CASSPTTDDVGELFF,TGCGCCAGCAGCCCAACGACGGACGACGTCGGGGAGCTGTTTTTT
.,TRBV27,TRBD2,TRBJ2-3,CASSWTSGRAGDTQYF,TGTGCCAGCAGTTGGACTAGCGGGAGGGCTGGAGATACGCAGTATTTT
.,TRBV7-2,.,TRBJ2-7,CASSSSTGYEQYF,TGTGCCAGCAGCTCCTCCACCGGATACGAGCAGTACTTC
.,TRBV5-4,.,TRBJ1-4,CASSLAGTNEKLFF,TGTGCCAGCAGCTTGGCAGGGACTAATGAAAAACTGTTTTTT
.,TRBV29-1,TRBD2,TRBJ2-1,CSVVILAGLDEQFF,TGCAGCGTTGTAATCCTAGCGGGATTGGATGAGCAGTTCTTC
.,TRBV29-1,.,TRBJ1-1,CSVEDGRTGNTEAFF,TGCAGCGTTGAAGATGGTAGGACTGGAAACACTGAAGCTTTCTTT
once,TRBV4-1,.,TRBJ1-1,CASSQGPWSAEAFF,TGCGCCAGCAGCCAGGGGCCCTGGTCGGCCGAAGCTTTCTTT
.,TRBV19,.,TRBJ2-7,CASSIVFAGLISYEQYF,TGTGCCAGTAGTATAGTATTCGCGGGACTTATCTCCTACGAGCAGTACTTC
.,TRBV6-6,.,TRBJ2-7,CASSYAASSYEQYF,TGTGCCAGCAGTTATGCGGCAAGCTCCTACGAGCAGTACTTC
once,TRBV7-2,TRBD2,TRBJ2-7,CASSLRTSGSTYEQYF,TGTGCCAGCAGCCTCCGGACTAGCGGGAGCACCTACGAGCAGTACTTC
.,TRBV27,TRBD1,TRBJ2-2,CASSLIPRGPGTGELFF,TGTGCCAGCAGTTTAATCCCCAGGGGGCCAGGTACCGGGGAGCTGTTTTTT
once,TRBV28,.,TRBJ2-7,CASSTPRQSSSYEQYF,TGTGCCAGCAGTACCCCAAGACAGAGCTCCTCCTACGAGCAGTACTTC
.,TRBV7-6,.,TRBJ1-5,CASSLGSGNQPQHF,TGTGCCAGCAGCCTCGGTTCGGGCAATCAGCCCCAGCATTTT
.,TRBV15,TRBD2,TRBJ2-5,CATSRAGGTSGGLNQETQYF,TGTGCCACCAGCAGAGCGGGCGGGACTAGCGGGGGACTGAACCAAGAGACCCAGTACTTC
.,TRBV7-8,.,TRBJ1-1,CASSFTTPPEAFF,TGTGCCAGCAGCTTCACCACCCCCCCTGAAGCTTTCTTT
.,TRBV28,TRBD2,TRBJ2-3,CASRKIAGGHGTDTQYF,TGTGCCAGCAGAAAAATAGCGGGAGGGCATGGCACAGATACGCAGTATTTT
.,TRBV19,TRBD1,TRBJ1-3,CASSPWDRGWPGNTIYF,TGTGCCAGTAGTCCTTGGGACAGGGGATGGCCTGGAAACACCATATATTTT
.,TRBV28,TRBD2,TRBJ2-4,CASSLFLAGVLAKNIQYF,TGTGCCAGCAGTTTATTCCTAGCGGGAGTACTAGCCAAAAACATTCAGTACTTC
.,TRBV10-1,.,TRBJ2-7,CASSAQGAYEQYF,TGCGCCAGCAGTGCACAGGGAGCCTACGAGCAGTACTTC
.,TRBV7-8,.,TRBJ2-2,CASSLEVEGLDTGELFF,TGTGCCAGCAGCTTAGAGGTCGAGGGTTTGGACACCGGGGAGCTGTTTTTT
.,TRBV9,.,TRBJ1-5,CASSPEGNQPQHF,TGTGCCAGCAGCCCAGAGGGAAATCAGCCCCAGCATTTT
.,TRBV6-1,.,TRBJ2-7,CASSGYAGASYEQYF,TGTGCCAGCAGTGGATACGCGGGGGCCTCCTACGAGCAGTACTTC
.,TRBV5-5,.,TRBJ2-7,CASSVSLAATAYEQYF,TGTGCCAGCAGCGTGTCGTTGGCAGCCACCGCCTACGAGCAGTACTTC
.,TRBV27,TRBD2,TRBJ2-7,CASSSGLAGRYEQYF,TGTGCCAGCAGTTCGGGACTAGCGGGCAGGTACGAGCAGTACTTC
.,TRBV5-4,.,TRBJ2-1,CASTSPRSNEQFF,TGTGCCAGCACCTCCCCCCGATCCAATGAGCAGTTCTTC
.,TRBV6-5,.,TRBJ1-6,CASSYGTSSPLHF,TGTGCCAGCAGTTACGGGACAAGTTCACCCCTCCACTTT
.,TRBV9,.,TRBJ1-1,CASSAIVTGPEAFF,TGTGCCAGCAGCGCCATCGTCACAGGCCCCGAAGCTTTCTTT
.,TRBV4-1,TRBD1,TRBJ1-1,CASSQVGTGNTEAFF,TGCGCCAGCAGCCAAGTAGGGACAGGGAACACTGAAGCTTTCTTT
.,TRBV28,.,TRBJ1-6,CASSFNPGSLHF,TGTGCCAGCAGTTTCAACCCGGGGTCCCTCCACTTT
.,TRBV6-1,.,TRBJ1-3,CASSGPQGLAVWVSGNTIYF,TGTGCCAGCAGTGGACCACAGGGTCTCGCTGTATGGGTCTCTGGAAACACCATATATTTT
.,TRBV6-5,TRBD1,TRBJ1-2,CASSYSTGQGPYGYTF,TGTGCCAGCAGTTACTCGACGGGACAGGGTCCCTATGGCTACACCTTC
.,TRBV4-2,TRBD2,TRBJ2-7,CASSQESSGSSYEQYF,TGTGCCAGCAGCCAAGAATCAAGCGGGAGCTCCTACGAGCAGTACTTC
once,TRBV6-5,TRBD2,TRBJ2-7,CASSGGLAGTYEQYF,TGTGCCAGCAGTGGGGGACTAGCGGGAACCTACGAGCAGTACTTC
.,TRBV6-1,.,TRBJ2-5,CASSTPQETQYF,TGTGCCAGCAGTACTCCCCAAGAGACCCAGTACTTC
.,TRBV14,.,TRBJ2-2,CASSQDYRTTNTGELFF,TGTGCCAGCAGCCAAGACTATCGGACAACGAACACCGGGGAGCTGTTTTTT
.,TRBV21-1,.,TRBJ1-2,CASSKDTDGYTF,TGTGCCAGCAGCAAAGACACAGATGGCTACACCTTC
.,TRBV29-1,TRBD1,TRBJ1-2,CSVEEEGADYGYTF,TGCAGCGTTGAAGAGGAGGGGGCTGACTATGGCTACACCTTC
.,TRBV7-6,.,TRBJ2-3,CASSSTKTRLLARHTDTQYF,TGTGCCAGCAGCTCCACAAAAACCCGACTTTTGGCTCGCCACACAGATACGCAGTATTTT
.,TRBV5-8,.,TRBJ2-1,CASSWGYNEQFF,TGTGCCAGCAGCTGGGGATACAATGAGCAGTTCTTC
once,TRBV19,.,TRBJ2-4,CASSQPGGAKNIQYF,TGTGCCTCCTCGCAACCCGGGGGAGCCAAAAACATTCAGTACTTC